These T cell receptor beta chains were read from a single sample in a study of T cell responses to AZD1222 COVID-19 vaccine. Method: immunoSEQ multiplex PCR; TCRdb's copy keeps in-frame clones and lacks some. The sample holds roughly 200,000 clones, roughly nine tenths seen once. The material sequenced was peripheral blood, taken 28 days after the second AZD1222 dose. The receptor source for this set is an adult who received the AZD1222 COVID-19 vaccine. Both conserved end residues are part of each CDR3. D genes are given only for firm matches. Size tells how often a clone was seen (once, few, many) or the class of an expanded clone, and some rows leave it out.

clone_size,d_call,v_call,j_call,cdr3_nt,cdr3_aa
.,.,TRBV6-5,TRBJ2-5,TGTGCCAGCAGTTACGCAGGGAAAGAGACCCAGTACTTC,CASSYAGKETQYF
.,.,TRBV27,TRBJ1-5,TGTGCCAGCAGTTTATCCGGTCTGACGTCGCAGCATTTT,CASSLSGLTSQHF
.,.,TRBV6-6,TRBJ1-4,TGTGCCAGCAGACTCACAGGGTTGAATGAAAAACTGTTTTTT,CASRLTGLNEKLFF
.,TRBD1,TRBV7-2,TRBJ1-1,TGTGCCAGCATTTTAGGGGGCCCCACTGAAGCTTTCTTT,CASILGGPTEAFF
.,TRBD1,TRBV19,TRBJ1-6,TGTGCCAGTACCCGGGACAGCCGGGATTCACCCCTCCACTTT,CASTRDSRDSPLHF
.,TRBD1,TRBV11-3,TRBJ2-2,TGTGCCAGCAGCCCCGGACAGGGGAGGAAGCTGTTTTTT,CASSPGQGRKLFF
.,.,TRBV9,TRBJ1-1,TGTGCCAGCAGCGTTACTACGGACACTGAAGCTTTCTTT,CASSVTTDTEAFF
.,.,TRBV29-1,TRBJ1-5,TGCAGCGTCCTTACGGGGGGGCTTGGCAATCAGCCCCAGCATTTT,CSVLTGGLGNQPQHF
.,TRBD1,TRBV18,TRBJ1-3,TGTGCCAGCTCACCCCGGCCCGGGGAACACAGGGGTAACACCATATATTTT,CASSPRPGEHRGNTIYF
.,.,TRBV3-1/TRBV3-2,TRBJ1-1,TGTGCCAGCAGCCTTACGCCAAAGACTGAAGCTTTCTTT,CASSLTPKTEAFF
.,TRBD2,TRBV5-6,TRBJ2-3,TGTGCCAGCAGCCTGAGAACTAGCGGGGGACGCACAGATACGCAGTATTTT,CASSLRTSGGRTDTQYF
.,TRBD1,TRBV5-6,TRBJ1-1,TGTGCCAGCAGCACCCTGCCGGGACAGGGGGCTGAAGCTTTCTTT,CASSTLPGQGAEAFF
.,TRBD2,TRBV2,TRBJ2-3,TGTGCCAGCAGCTTAGCGGGGGGCCGGGATACGCAGTATTTT,CASSLAGGRDTQYF
.,TRBD1,TRBV6-5,TRBJ2-5,TGTGCCAGCAGTCGCCGAAGACAGGGCCAAGAGACCCAGTACTTC,CASSRRRQGQETQYF
.,.,TRBV20-1,TRBJ2-1,TGCAGTGCTAGTAGGCCCTACAATGAGCAGTTCTTC,CSASRPYNEQFF
once,TRBD2,TRBV19,TRBJ2-1,TGTGCCAGTAGTATAGCATCCGGACTAGCGGGACGCAATGAGCAGTTCTTC,CASSIASGLAGRNEQFF
.,.,TRBV4-2,TRBJ2-5,TGTGCCAGCAGCCAAGAAGGTCGGGACGGCGGCCCTTGGGAGACCCAGTACTTC,CASSQEGRDGGPWETQYF
.,.,TRBV11-2,TRBJ2-1,TGTGCCAGCAGCTTATCGGGATTCTACAATGAGCAGTTCTTC,CASSLSGFYNEQFF
.,.,TRBV12-3/TRBV12-4,TRBJ2-7,TGTGCCAGCAGCCTCCGCCGGAGAGAGCAGTACTTC,CASSLRRREQYF
.,.,TRBV5-1,TRBJ1-3,TGCGCCAGCAGCTTGGGAGACTCTGGAAACACCATATATTTT,CASSLGDSGNTIYF
few,.,TRBV10-3,TRBJ2-5,TGTGCCATCAGTGAGTCGATGATGGGCCCAGGGACCCAGTACTTC,CAISESMMGPGTQYF
.,.,TRBV27,TRBJ1-5,TGTGCCAGCAGACCATCCATCCCAGTGGGCATTACCCAGCATTTT,CASRPSIPVGITQHF
.,.,TRBV5-6,TRBJ1-1,TGTGCCAGCAGCAAATGGGACTCCTACGCGAACACTGAAGCTTTCTTT,CASSKWDSYANTEAFF
once,.,TRBV18,TRBJ2-7,TGTGCCAGCTCCCTTAAAGCGCTATACGAGCAGTACTTC,CASSLKALYEQYF
.,.,TRBV5-1,TRBJ2-7,TGCGCCAGCAGCTTGGCGGCAGGTTTTGCCTACGAGCAGTACTTC,CASSLAAGFAYEQYF
once,.,TRBV10-1,TRBJ1-1,TGCGCCAGCAGTAAAAGGGGAGGAGGCACTGAAGCTTTCTTT,CASSKRGGGTEAFF
.,.,TRBV5-1,TRBJ1-4,TGCGCCAGCAGCTTAGGAATTCCTAATGAAAAACTGTTTTTT,CASSLGIPNEKLFF
.,.,TRBV5-1,TRBJ1-2,TGCGCCAGCAGCTTGTCCCCGGCGGGTAACTATGGCTACACCTTC,CASSLSPAGNYGYTF
.,.,TRBV3-1/TRBV3-2,TRBJ2-1,TGTGCCAGCCACAGCGAGGTCTACAATGAGCAGTTCTTC,CASHSEVYNEQFF
.,TRBD2,TRBV9,TRBJ2-3,TGTGCCAGCAGCCTAGGGAAGCGGGGTCCCACAGATACGCAGTATTTT,CASSLGKRGPTDTQYF
.,.,TRBV6-5,TRBJ2-7,TGTGCCAGCAACCAAGGACCGACCGAGCAGTACTTC,CASNQGPTEQYF
.,.,TRBV19,TRBJ1-5,TGTGCCAGTAGTATTCGACGGGGCAGGCGGTATCAGCCCCAGCATTTT,CASSIRRGRRYQPQHF
.,.,TRBV7-9,TRBJ1-1,TGTGCCAGCAGCCCGTTCGGGACGAACACTGAAGCTTTCTTT,CASSPFGTNTEAFF
.,.,TRBV7-9,TRBJ2-3,TGTGCCAGCAGCTTAGCGCAGTGGACCAGCACAGATACGCAGTATTTT,CASSLAQWTSTDTQYF